This T cell receptor (beta chain) was captured by sequencing in a study of shared clonotypes between healthy human individuals. As for the study in general: Aged between 18 and 49, the donors were a couple of women and a few men.

The germline V gene has CDR1 SEHNR and CDR2 FQNEAQ (reference sequence). There are 12 residues in the CDR3. Trimming stripped 1 base from V and 4 bases from J, with 5 bases between. Naive CD8 cells were CD45RO-negative, positively selected for CCR7, excluding terminally differentiated effector memory CD45RA+ cells. The protocol was immunoSEQ multiplex PCR, while the TCRdb copy is restricted to in-frame clones and leaves out a portion. The table shows about 680,000 clones, with about 91% occurring only once. The sequence derives from a man aged 30-40 years in good health. The sequenced sample was naive CD8+ T cells sorted from blood. The chain is built from TRBV7-9 and TRBJ2-7; D remains ambiguous. CDR3 loop: CASSLDKYEQYF. CDR3 in DNA: TGTGCCAGCAGCTTAGATAAGTACGAGCAGTACTTC.